The 8 T cell receptor beta chains in this list originate from one sample, sequenced in a study of blood T cell repertoires in COVID-19. Sequencing used immunoSEQ multiplex PCR; TCRdb keeps in-frame clones, though not all of them. This sample has over 150,000 clones, with approximately 80% found just once. The specimen sequenced was peripheral blood. These TCRs come from an older woman with COVID-19, enrolled during active disease.

The CDR3 is CSLSGGFGATDTQYF. As DNA, the CDR3 is TGCAGCCTATCAGGGGGGTTTGGGGCCACAGATACGCAGTATTTT. The chain carries TRBV29-1 and TRBJ2-3; maybe TRBD1 (7 bases). The CDR3 extends over 15 amino acids. Trimming shortened V by 8 bases and J by 2 bases, and 20 bases separated the two germline ends. Germline loops: CDR1 SQVTM, CDR2 ANQGSEA.

V usage is TRBV29-1 and J usage is TRBJ2-1; tentatively, D is TRBD2 (7 bases). CDR3 size: 16 residues. Germline V gene sequence: CDR1 SQVTM, CDR2 ANQGSEA. V lost 1 base to trimming and J lost 5 bases, with 18 bases between them. The CDR3 loop reads CSVEGGGGYQDNEQFF. The CDR3 DNA is TGCAGCGTTGAAGGAGGGGGGGGCTACCAAGACAATGAGCAGTTCTTC.

V is TRBV25-1 and J is TRBJ2-7; 8 bases fit TRBD1. Unmatched junction bases numbered 6, after V lost 7 bases and J lost 1 base. The CDR3 has 14 residues. CDR1 is MGHDK, CDR2 SYGVNS, per germline. CDR3 DNA: TGTGCCAGCACAGGGACAGGTCCTTCCTACGAGCAGTACTTC. This gives the protein CASTGTGPSYEQYF.

V usage is TRBV7-2 and J usage is TRBJ2-3; a weak D match, TRBD1 (6 bases). With 1 base removed from V and 3 bases from J, the gap between germline ends came to 14 bases. CDR1 and CDR2 (germline): SGHTA, FQGNSA. The CDR3 sequence is 16 residues long. DNA for the CDR3: TGTGCCAGCAGCTTAGTTCGGATGGGGGCAACAGATACGCAGTATTTT. It is translated as CASSLVRMGATDTQYF.

The chain combines TRBV11-2 with TRBJ2-1, with 10 bases lining up with TRBD2. V was pared by 4 bases and J by 7 bases, with 7 bases of the junction left unmatched. CDR3 length equals 15 residues. Germline loops: CDR1 SGHAT, CDR2 FQNNGV. Written as DNA, the CDR3 is TGTGCCAGCAGCTCCTCTAGCGGGAGCCGAAATGAGCAGTTCTTC. It encodes CASSSSSGSRNEQFF.

The chain uses TRBV7-3 and TRBJ2-3; weak D call: TRBD2 (5 bases). Trimming shortened V by 0 bases and J by 4 bases, and 8 bases separated the two germline ends. Germline CDR1 reads SGHTA; CDR2 reads FQGTGA. The CDR3 sequence is 14 residues long. The CDR3 nucleotides read TGTGCCAGCAGCTTAACGAGGGCCGCAGATACGCAGTATTTT. The encoded protein is CASSLTRAADTQYF.

The chain joins TRBV5-1 to TRBJ2-1, with a weak D call TRBD1 (5 bases). V lost 0 bases to trimming and J lost 2 bases, with 9 bases between them. The CDR3 is made up of 15 amino acids. Germline CDR1 reads SGHRS; CDR2 reads YFSETQ. CDR3 loop: CASSLEGNPYNEQFF. CDR3 in DNA: TGCGCCAGCAGCTTGGAGGGGAACCCCTACAATGAGCAGTTCTTC.

The chain is built from TRBV12-5 and TRBJ1-1, with TRBD1 as a possible D gene (6 bases). Trimming stripped 1 base from V and 3 bases from J, with 9 bases between. Germline V gene sequence: CDR1 LGHNT, CDR2 FRNRAP. The CDR3 extends over 14 amino acids. In DNA form, the CDR3 reads TGTGCTAGTGGTTTGGCAGGGGCTGACACTGAAGCTTTCTTT. Residues: CASGLAGADTEAFF.